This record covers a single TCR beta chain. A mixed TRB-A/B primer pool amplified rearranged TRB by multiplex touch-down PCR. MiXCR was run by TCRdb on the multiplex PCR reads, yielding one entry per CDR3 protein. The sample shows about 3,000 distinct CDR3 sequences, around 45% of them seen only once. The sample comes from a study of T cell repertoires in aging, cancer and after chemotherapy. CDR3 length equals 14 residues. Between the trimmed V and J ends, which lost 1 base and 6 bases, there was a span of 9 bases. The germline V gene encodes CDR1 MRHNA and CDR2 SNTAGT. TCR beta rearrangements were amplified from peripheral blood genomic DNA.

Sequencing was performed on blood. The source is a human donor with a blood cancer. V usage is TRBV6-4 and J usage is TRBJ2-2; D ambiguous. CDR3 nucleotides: TGTGCCAGCAGTGACTTCAAGGTGGCCGGGGAGCTGTTTTTT. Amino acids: CASSDFKVAGELFF.